This T cell receptor beta chain comes out of a study of T cells in Graves' hyperthyroidism and ophthalmopathy. The germline CDR1 and CDR2 sequences are MGHDK and SYGVNS. The CDR3 contains 13 residues. Of note for this clonotype: No antigen is known for it.

General study points: A median around 6.4 months before onset, the model predicted ophthalmopathy.

TCR beta CDR3 region amplification was performed from RNA transcripts. A set of HTBI primers served as the primers for a first-round RT-PCR of the TCR CDR3. Each CDR3 protein gets one entry after TCRdb re-called the multiplex PCR reads with MiXCR. This table has hundreds of thousands of distinct CDR3 sequences, around 42% appearing once. The gene calls are TRBV25-1 and TRBJ1-2; D is ambiguous. The sequenced material came from peripheral blood or thyroid tissue (not recorded which). The receptor was derived from a young woman with Graves' hyperthyroidism. The CDR3 loop reads CARQTIINYGYTF. CDR3 bases: TGTGCTAGGCAGACCATTATTAACTATGGCTACACCTTC.